Described below is a single T cell receptor (beta chain) sequence and its context. Its matching antigen is unknown. Subjects aged 18 to 65 presented with newly diagnosed hyperthyroidism of less than 2 months' duration. TCR beta CDR3 region amplification was performed from RNA transcripts. With the HTBI primer set, the TCR CDR3 went through a first round of RT-PCR. TCRdb ran MiXCR on the multiplex PCR reads and lists one entry per CDR3 protein. Of hundreds of thousands of distinct CDR3 sequences listed, about two fifths are singletons. CDR3 length: 15 residues. V lost 0 bases and J 7 bases, leaving 12 bases between the germline ends. Germline V CDR1 and CDR2: PRHDT, FYEKMQ (reference sequence). The data are from a study of T cells in Graves' hyperthyroidism and ophthalmopathy. Overall study findings and caveats: Researchers report that a 13 V-J model separated ophthalmopathy from stable hyperthyroidism. Progression to ophthalmopathy was predicted a median of about six months early.

The V call is TRBV13, the J call TRBJ2-2, with a tentative D call TRBD2 (6 bases). The sequence came from a young man with Graves' hyperthyroidism. The sample taken for sequencing was blood. CDR3 amino acids: CASSLGAGLNGELFF. In nucleotides, the CDR3 is TGTGCCAGCAGCTTAGGTGCGGGGCTGAACGGGGAGCTGTTTTTT.